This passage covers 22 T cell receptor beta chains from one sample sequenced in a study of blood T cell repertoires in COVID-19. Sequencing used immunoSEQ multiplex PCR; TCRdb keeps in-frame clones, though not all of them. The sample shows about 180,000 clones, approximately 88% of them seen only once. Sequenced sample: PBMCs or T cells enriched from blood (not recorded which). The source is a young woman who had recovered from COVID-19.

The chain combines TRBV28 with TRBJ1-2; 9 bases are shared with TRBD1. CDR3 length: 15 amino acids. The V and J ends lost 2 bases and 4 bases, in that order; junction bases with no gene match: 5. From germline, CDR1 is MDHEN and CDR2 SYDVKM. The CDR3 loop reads CASSLPGTGSYGYTF. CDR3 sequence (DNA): TGTGCCAGCAGTTTACCCGGGACAGGGTCCTATGGCTACACCTTC.

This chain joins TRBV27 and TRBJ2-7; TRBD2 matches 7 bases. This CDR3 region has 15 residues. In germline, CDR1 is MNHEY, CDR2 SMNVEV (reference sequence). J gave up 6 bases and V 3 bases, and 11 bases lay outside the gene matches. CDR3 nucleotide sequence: TGTGCCAGCAGTTTCGGAGCGGGGATGTCTGGCGAGCAGTACTTC. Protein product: CASSFGAGMSGEQYF.

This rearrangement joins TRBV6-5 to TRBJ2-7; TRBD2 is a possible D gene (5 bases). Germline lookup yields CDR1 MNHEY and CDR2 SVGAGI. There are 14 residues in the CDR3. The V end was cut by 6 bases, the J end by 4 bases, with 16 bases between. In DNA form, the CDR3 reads TGTGCCAGCAGGAGGGAGTTTGTAGCATACGAGCAGTACTTC. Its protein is CASRREFVAYEQYF.

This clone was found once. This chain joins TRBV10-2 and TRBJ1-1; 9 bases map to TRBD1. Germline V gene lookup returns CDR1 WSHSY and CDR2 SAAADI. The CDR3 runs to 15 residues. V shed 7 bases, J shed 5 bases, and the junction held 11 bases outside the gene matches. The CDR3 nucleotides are TGCGCCAGCACCAATACAGGGGGCGTGAGGACTGAAGCTTTCTTT. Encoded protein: CASTNTGGVRTEAFF.

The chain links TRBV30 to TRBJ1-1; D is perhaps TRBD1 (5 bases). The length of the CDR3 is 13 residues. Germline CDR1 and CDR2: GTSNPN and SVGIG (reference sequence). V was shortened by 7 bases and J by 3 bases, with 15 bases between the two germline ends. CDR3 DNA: TGTGCCTCCTCCTGGGGGGGGGACACTGAAGCTTTCTTT. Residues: CASSWGGDTEAFF.

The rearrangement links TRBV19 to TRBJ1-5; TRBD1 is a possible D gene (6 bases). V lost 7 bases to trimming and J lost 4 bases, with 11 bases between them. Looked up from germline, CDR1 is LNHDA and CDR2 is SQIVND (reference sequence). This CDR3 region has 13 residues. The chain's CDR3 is CASNRQVNQPQHF. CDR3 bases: TGTGCCAGTAATCGACAGGTTAATCAGCCCCAGCATTTT.

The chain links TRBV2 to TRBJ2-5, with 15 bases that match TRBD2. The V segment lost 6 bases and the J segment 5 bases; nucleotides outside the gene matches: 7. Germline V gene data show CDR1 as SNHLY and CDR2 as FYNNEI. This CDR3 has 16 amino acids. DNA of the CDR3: TGTGCCAGCAGGGGGTACGGACTAGCGGGAGGGGAGACCCAGTACTTC. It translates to CASRGYGLAGGETQYF.

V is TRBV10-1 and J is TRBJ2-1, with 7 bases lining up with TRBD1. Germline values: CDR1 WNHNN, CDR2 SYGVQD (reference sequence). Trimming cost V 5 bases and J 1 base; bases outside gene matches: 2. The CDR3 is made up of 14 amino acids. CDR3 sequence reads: CASSPGQSYNEQFF. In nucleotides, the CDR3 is TGCGCCAGCAGTCCGGGACAGTCCTACAATGAGCAGTTCTTC.

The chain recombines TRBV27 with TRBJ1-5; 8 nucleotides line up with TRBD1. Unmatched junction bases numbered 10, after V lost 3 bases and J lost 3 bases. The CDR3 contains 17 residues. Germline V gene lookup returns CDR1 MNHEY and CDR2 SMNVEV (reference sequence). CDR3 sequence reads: CASSLRFGGQANQPQHF. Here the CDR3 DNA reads TGTGCCAGCAGTTTGAGGTTTGGGGGACAGGCCAATCAGCCCCAGCATTTT.

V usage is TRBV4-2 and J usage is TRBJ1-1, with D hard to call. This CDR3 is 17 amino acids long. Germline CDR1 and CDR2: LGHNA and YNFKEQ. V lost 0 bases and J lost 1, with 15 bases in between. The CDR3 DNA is TGTGCCAGCAGCCAAGATTCTAGCACGGGTGGGAACACTGAAGCTTTCTTT. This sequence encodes CASSQDSSTGGNTEAFF.

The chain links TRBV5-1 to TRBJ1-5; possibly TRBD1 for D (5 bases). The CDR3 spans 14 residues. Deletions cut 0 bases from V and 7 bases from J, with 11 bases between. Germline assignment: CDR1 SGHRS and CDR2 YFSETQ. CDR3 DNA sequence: TGCGCCAGCAGCTTGGATAGGGGCAGCCAGCCCCAGCATTTT. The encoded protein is CASSLDRGSQPQHF.

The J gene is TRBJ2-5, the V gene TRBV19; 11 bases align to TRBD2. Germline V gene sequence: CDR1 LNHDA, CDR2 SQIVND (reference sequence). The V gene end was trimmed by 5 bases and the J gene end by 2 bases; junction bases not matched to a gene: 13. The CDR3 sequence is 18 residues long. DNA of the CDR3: TGTGCCAGTAGTGCCATACTAGCGGGAGCGATTGGTCAAGAGACCCAGTACTTC. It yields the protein CASSAILAGAIGQETQYF.

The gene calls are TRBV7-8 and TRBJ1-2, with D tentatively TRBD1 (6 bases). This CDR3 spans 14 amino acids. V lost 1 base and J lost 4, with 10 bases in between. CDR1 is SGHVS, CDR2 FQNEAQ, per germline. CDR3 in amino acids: CASSLDLDSYGYTF. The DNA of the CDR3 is TGTGCCAGCAGCTTAGACCTGGACAGCTATGGCTACACCTTC.

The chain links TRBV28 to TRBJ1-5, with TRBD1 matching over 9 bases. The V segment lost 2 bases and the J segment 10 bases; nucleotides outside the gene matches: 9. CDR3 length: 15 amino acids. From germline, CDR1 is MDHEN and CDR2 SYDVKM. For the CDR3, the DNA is TGTGCCAGCAGTTTACCGACAGGGGGGGATAGACCCCAGCATTTT. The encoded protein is CASSLPTGGDRPQHF.

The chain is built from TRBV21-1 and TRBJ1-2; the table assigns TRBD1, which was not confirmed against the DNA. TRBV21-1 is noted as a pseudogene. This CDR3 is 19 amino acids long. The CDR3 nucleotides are TGTGCCAGCAGCCACATACACCGGGACAGGGGGCGTCGTGGCTATGGCTACACCTTC. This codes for CASSHIHRDRGRRGYGYTF.

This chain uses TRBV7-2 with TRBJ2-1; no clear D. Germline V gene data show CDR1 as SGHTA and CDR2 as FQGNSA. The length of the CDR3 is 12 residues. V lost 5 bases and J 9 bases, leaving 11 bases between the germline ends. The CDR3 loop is CASSPVLAEQFF. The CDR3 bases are TGTGCCAGCAGCCCGGTCCTTGCTGAGCAGTTCTTC.

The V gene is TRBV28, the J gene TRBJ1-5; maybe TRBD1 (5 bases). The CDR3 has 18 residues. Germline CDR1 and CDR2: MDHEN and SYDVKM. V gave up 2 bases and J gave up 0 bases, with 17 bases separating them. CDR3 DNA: TGTGCCAGCAGTTTAGGCCCCGGGACTTACGATAGCAATCAGCCCCAGCATTTT. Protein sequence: CASSLGPGTYDSNQPQHF.

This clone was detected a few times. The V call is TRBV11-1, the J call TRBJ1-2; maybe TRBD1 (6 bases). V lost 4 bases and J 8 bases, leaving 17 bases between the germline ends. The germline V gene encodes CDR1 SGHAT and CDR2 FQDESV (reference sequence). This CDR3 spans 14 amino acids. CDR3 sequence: CASSSAGEAWGYTF. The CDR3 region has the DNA TGTGCCAGCAGCTCAGCAGGGGAGGCCTGGGGCTACACCTTC. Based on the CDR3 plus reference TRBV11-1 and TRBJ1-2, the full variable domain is EAEVAQSPRYKITEKSQAVAFWCDPISGHATLYWYRQILGQGPELLVQFQDESVVDDSQLPKDRFSAERLKGVDSTLKIQPAELGDSAMYLCASSSAGEAWGYTFGSGTRLTVV.

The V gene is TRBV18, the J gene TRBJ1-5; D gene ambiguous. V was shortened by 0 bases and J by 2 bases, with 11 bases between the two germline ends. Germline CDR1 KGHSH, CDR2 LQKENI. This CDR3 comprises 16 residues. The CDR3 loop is CASSPPNRSGNQPQHF. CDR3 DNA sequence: TGTGCCAGCTCACCACCCAACCGTAGTGGCAATCAGCCCCAGCATTTT.

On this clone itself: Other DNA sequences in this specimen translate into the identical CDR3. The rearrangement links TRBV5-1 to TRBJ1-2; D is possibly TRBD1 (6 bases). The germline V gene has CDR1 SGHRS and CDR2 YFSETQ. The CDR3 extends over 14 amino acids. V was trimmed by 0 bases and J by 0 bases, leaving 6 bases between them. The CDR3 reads CASSLGTANYGYTF. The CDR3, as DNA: TGCGCCAGCAGCTTGGGGACAGCTAACTATGGCTACACCTTC. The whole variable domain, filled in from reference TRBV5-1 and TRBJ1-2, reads KAGVTQTPRYLIKTRGQQVTLSCSPISGHRSVSWYQQTPGQGLQFLFEYFSETQRNKGNFPGRFSGRQFSNSRSEMNVSTLELGDSALYLCASSLGTANYGYTFGSGTRLTVV.

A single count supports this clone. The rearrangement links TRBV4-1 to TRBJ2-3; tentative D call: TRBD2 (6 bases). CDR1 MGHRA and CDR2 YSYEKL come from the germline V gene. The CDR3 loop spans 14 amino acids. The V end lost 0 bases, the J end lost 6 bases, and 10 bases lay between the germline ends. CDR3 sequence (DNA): TGCGCCAGCAGCCAAGAAGCCCGGGGGGATACGCAGTATTTT. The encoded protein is CASSQEARGDTQYF.

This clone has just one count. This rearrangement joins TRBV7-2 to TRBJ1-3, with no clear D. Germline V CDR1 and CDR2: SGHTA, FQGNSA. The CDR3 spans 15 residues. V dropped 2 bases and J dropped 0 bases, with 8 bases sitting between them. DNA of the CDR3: TGTGCCAGCAGCTTACAGGTCGTCTCTGGAAACACCATATATTTT. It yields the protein CASSLQVVSGNTIYF.